The 28 T cell receptor beta chains presented below share a single source sample, sequenced in a study of T-cell reconstitution after alpha-beta-depleted transplantation in children. Unique molecular identifiers were incorporated during preparation of the TCRbeta library. TCRdb passed the PCR reads through MiXCR, listing each CDR3 protein once. The sample lists about 27,000 distinct CDR3 sequences, 15% to 20% occurring once. The specimen comprised PBMCs, mostly from graft donor cells, sampled 60 days after TCRalphabeta/CD19-depleted stem cell transplant. The receptors were sampled from a male patient under 10 years old who had a stem cell transplant for acute lymphoblastic leukemia, so the T cells may come from the graft donor.

In its sample, this clonotype ranks as large. The CDR3 coding sequence is TGTGCCAGCAGCCCACTCGGGACTTACTCCTACAATGAGCAGTTCTTC. This gives the protein CASSPLGTYSYNEQFF. The chain combines TRBV7-9 with TRBJ2-1; the D gene is possibly TRBD2 (6 bases). Germline-derived CDR1 and CDR2 are SEHNR and FQNEAQ (reference sequence). CDR3 size: 16 residues. Trimming stripped 5 bases from V and 0 bases from J, with 14 bases between.

This clonotype showed up just a few times. The genes are TRBV11-1 and TRBJ2-1, with a weak D call TRBD2 (6 bases). This CDR3 region has 16 residues. The V gene's germline CDR1 is SGHAT and CDR2 FQDESV (reference sequence). Between the trimmed V and J ends, which lost 2 bases and 4 bases, there was a span of 15 bases. CDR3 nucleotide sequence: TGTGCCAGCAGCTTATCCCGGGACTGGATATACAATGAGCAGTTCTTC. Translating it yields CASSLSRDWIYNEQFF.

The chain has TRBV5-5 and TRBJ1-1; 7 bases map to TRBD1. The CDR3 totals 15 residues. Germline V gives CDR1 SGHKS, CDR2 YYEKEE (reference sequence). With V trimmed by 4 bases and J by 3 bases, 9 bases remained unmatched. In DNA, the CDR3 is TGTGCCAGCAGCCCGGGACAGTTAGGTTACACTGAAGCTTTCTTT. Protein: CASSPGQLGYTEAFF.

This chain joins TRBV12-3 or TRBV12-4 and TRBJ2-7; D possibly corresponds to TRBD1 (5 bases). V lost 5 bases and J 7 bases, leaving 12 bases between the germline ends. The CDR3 covers 12 residues. CDR3 sequence: CASSPDSGEQYF. In DNA form, the CDR3 reads TGTGCCAGCAGTCCAGACAGTGGGGAGCAGTACTTC.

The genes are TRBV4-3 and TRBJ2-1; D is possibly TRBD1 or TRBD2 (5 bases each). Germline lookup yields CDR1 LGHNA and CDR2 YSLEER. CDR3 size: 16 residues. V was shortened by 0 bases and J by 10 bases, with 19 bases between the two germline ends. CDR3 DNA: TGCGCCAGCAGCCAAGATCTGGGACCGTTTCCTATGGAGCAGTTCTTC. Its protein product is CASSQDLGPFPMEQFF.

About this clonotype: This sequence may be a read error, since a much larger clone differs from it by one base. The final CDR3 position lacks the conserved phenylalanine or tryptophan, pointing to a likely read error. V gene TRBV6-1 combines with J gene TRBJ2-1, with TRBD2 matching over 8 bases. The CDR3 runs 15 residues. Germline lookup yields CDR1 MNHNS and CDR2 SASEGT. The V gene end was trimmed by 4 bases and the J gene end by 9 bases; junction bases not matched to a gene: 11. CDR3 bases: TGTGCCAGCAGTGGCCGGGAGGGGGGGCGAGTTGAGCAGTTCTAC. The encoded protein is CASSGREGGRVEQFY.

This clonotype has just a few counts. The chain employs TRBV7-2 and TRBJ1-4, with no clear D. CDR3 size: 13 residues. V was cut by 0 bases and J by 7 bases, with 6 bases left in between. CDR1 SGHTA and CDR2 FQGNSA come from the germline V gene. CDR3: CASSLARTEKLFF. The CDR3 DNA reads as TGTGCCAGCAGCTTAGCCCGAACTGAAAAACTGTTTTTT.

This clonotype was recorded many times. This chain links TRBV5-1 with TRBJ1-1; 8 bases map to TRBD1. V was clipped by 4 bases and J by 1 base; unmatched bases: 6. Germline CDR1 and CDR2: SGHRS and YFSETQ. The length of the CDR3 is 15 residues. The CDR3 here is CASSRLTGANTEAFF. The CDR3 coding sequence is TGCGCCAGCAGCAGACTGACAGGGGCGAACACTGAAGCTTTCTTT.

This clonotype was picked up a small number of times. The chain has TRBV20-1 and TRBJ2-5; D unresolved. Germline V gene lookup returns CDR1 DFQATT and CDR2 SNEGSKA (reference sequence). The CDR3 spans 14 residues. Between the trimmed V and J ends, which lost 3 bases and 2 bases, there was a span of 13 bases. The CDR3 sequence: CSARPASGQETQYF. CDR3 coding DNA: TGCAGTGCTAGGCCAGCTTCCGGGCAAGAGACCCAGTACTTC.

This chain connects TRBV6-5 to TRBJ1-1; D call uncertain. V shed 4 bases and J shed 1 base, with 16 bases lying between them. The CDR3 loop spans 16 amino acids. The germline gives CDR1 MNHEY, CDR2 SVGAGI. The CDR3 protein is CASSSEVGGWNTEAFF. The CDR3, as DNA: TGTGCCAGCAGTTCAGAAGTAGGAGGGTGGAACACTGAAGCTTTCTTT.

This clonotype was observed a handful of times. The rearrangement uses TRBV12-3 or TRBV12-4 and TRBJ1-5, with a possible D match to TRBD1 (6 bases). The CDR3 has 17 residues. Trimming shortened V by 6 bases and J by 2 bases, and 20 bases separated the two germline ends. CDR3 in amino acids: CASSGLGGVFGNQPQHF. DNA of the CDR3: TGTGCCAGCAGCGGACTAGGGGGGGTCTTCGGCAATCAGCCCCAGCATTTT.

The chain joins TRBV20-1 to TRBJ2-5; D not resolved. Per germline, CDR1 DFQATT and CDR2 SNEGSKA (reference sequence). This CDR3 is built from 13 residues. V lost 1 base and J 4 bases, leaving 10 bases between the germline ends. The CDR3 region is CSARALGSETQYF. The CDR3 nucleotides are TGCAGTGCTAGAGCTTTGGGCTCAGAGACCCAGTACTTC.

This clonotype showed up many times. This chain uses TRBV12-3 or TRBV12-4 with TRBJ2-2; tentative D call: TRBD1 (5 bases). V gave up 8 bases and J gave up 2 bases, with 12 bases separating them. This CDR3 has 14 residues. The CDR3 spells CASAVTANTGELFF. In nucleotides, the CDR3 is TGTGCCAGCGCGGTGACAGCCAACACCGGGGAGCTGTTTTTT.

The rearrangement joins TRBV4-3 to TRBJ2-1; 12 positions match TRBD2. V lost 0 bases to trimming and J lost 6 bases; unmatched junction nucleotides: 3. CDR3 size: 16 residues. In germline, CDR1 is LGHNA, CDR2 YSLEER. The CDR3 DNA sequence: TGCGCCAGCAGCCAAGATATGACTAGCGGGGGCAATGAGCAGTTCTTC. It encodes CASSQDMTSGGNEQFF.

By share, this clonotype counts as medium-sized. V is TRBV7-2 and J is TRBJ1-1, with 7 bases identical to TRBD1. The CDR3 is made up of 17 amino acids. J lost 5 bases, V lost 0 bases, and 12 bases had no gene match. Germline V gene data show CDR1 as SGHTA and CDR2 as FQGNSA. For the CDR3, the DNA is TGTGCCAGCAGCTTAGCCGGGACAGCGCCCGTCAGAACTGAAGCTTTCTTT. Protein sequence: CASSLAGTAPVRTEAFF.

This clonotype has at least ten counts. The chain links TRBV27 to TRBJ2-2, with 7 bases lining up with TRBD1. CDR3 length: 14 residues. After removal of 3 bases from V and 6 bases from J, the junction contained 4 bases not matched to a gene. Per the germline V gene, CDR1 is MNHEY and CDR2 is SMNVEV (reference sequence). This chain's CDR3 is CASSLVDRAGELFF. CDR3 nucleotides: TGTGCCAGCAGTTTGGTCGACAGGGCCGGGGAGCTGTTTTTT.

This clonotype was observed at least ten times. The chain couples TRBV20-1 to TRBJ2-3, with D tentatively TRBD1 (6 bases). The V end lost 4 bases, the J end lost 1 base, and 6 bases lay between the germline ends. This CDR3 has 12 residues. Germline-derived CDR1 and CDR2 are DFQATT and SNEGSKA (reference sequence). The CDR3 is CSATGGTDTQYF. The CDR3 DNA reads TGCAGTGCTACAGGGGGCACAGATACGCAGTATTTT.

The table lists this clonotype with a few counts. V and J are TRBV20-1 and TRBJ1-2; 7 bases fit TRBD1. V dropped 7 bases and J dropped 5; count of bases not matched to a gene: 7. Germline values: CDR1 DFQATT, CDR2 SNEGSKA (reference sequence). This CDR3 has 12 residues. CDR3 DNA: TGCAGTGTGCGACAGGGTCCGTATGGCTACACCTTC. Encoded protein: CSVRQGPYGYTF.

The genes are TRBV5-1 and TRBJ2-7; the match to TRBD2 covers 7 bases. This CDR3 has 16 residues. J lost 2 bases, V lost 0 bases, and 8 bases had no gene match. Germline V gives CDR1 SGHRS, CDR2 YFSETQ. Here the CDR3 DNA reads TGCGCCAGCAGCTTGGCGGGGGGTACCCAAACCTACGAGCAGTACTTC. It is translated as CASSLAGGTQTYEQYF.

The V call is TRBV11-2, the J call TRBJ2-7; D is uncertain. The V end was cut by 4 bases, the J end by 0 bases, with 10 bases between. This CDR3 is built from 14 residues. Germline values: CDR1 SGHAT, CDR2 FQNNGV. CDR3 DNA sequence: TGTGCCAGCAGCTACGGACGGTCCTCCTACGAGCAGTACTTC. Translation: CASSYGRSSYEQYF.

This clonotype was counted ten times or more. In DNA form, the CDR3 reads TGTGCCAGCAGCTTCAGCCGTAGCAGACGCACAGATACGCAGTATTTT. This codes for CASSFSRSRRTDTQYF. The chain is built from TRBV7-9 and TRBJ2-3; D gene ambiguous. This CDR3 has 16 amino acids. The germline V gene encodes CDR1 SEHNR and CDR2 FQNEAQ (reference sequence). V lost 3 bases to trimming and J lost 1 base, with 14 bases between them.

This clonotype turned up a few times. CDR3 nucleotide sequence: TGTGCCAGCAGTTTATTTGGCAGCTCCTTAAACGAGGGCCAGTACTTC. Translating gives CASSLFGSSLNEGQYF. The genes are TRBV28 and TRBJ2-5, with TRBD2 as a possible D gene (5 bases). Trimming took off 1 base at V and 10 bases at J, with 22 bases between the two ends. Germline CDR1 MDHEN, CDR2 SYDVKM. This CDR3 region has 16 residues.

In this sample, this clonotype turned up a few times. J is TRBJ2-7 and V is TRBV25-1, with 10 bases identical to TRBD1. V shed 3 bases, J shed 3 bases, and the junction held 5 bases outside the gene matches. The CDR3 totals 15 residues. Germline assignment: CDR1 MGHDK and CDR2 SYGVNS. CDR3 residues: CASSELGQGDYEQYF. The CDR3, as DNA: TGTGCCAGCAGTGAGCTCGGACAGGGGGACTACGAGCAGTACTTC.

This clonotype is a singleton in its sample. One junction end disagrees with the germline gene, perhaps due to a read error. The V gene is TRBV20-1, the J gene TRBJ1-5, with TRBD1 as a possible D gene (6 bases). Germline CDR1 reads DFQATT; CDR2 reads SNEGSKA (reference sequence). This CDR3 contains 17 residues. CDR3: CCARDIPGAYSNQPQHF. The CDR3 nucleotides read TGCTGTGCTAGAGATATCCCAGGGGCCTATAGCAATCAGCCCCAGCATTTT.

This rearrangement joins TRBV6-2 or TRBV6-3 to TRBJ2-4; D tentatively reads TRBD1 or TRBD2 (5 bases each). Per germline, CDR1 MNHEY and CDR2 SVGEGT. V shed 1 base and J shed 1 base, with 14 bases lying between them. The CDR3 is 17 residues long. The CDR3 protein is CASSYWLGEPAKNIQYF. Written as DNA, the CDR3 is TGTGCCAGCAGTTACTGGTTAGGGGAGCCCGCCAAAAACATTCAGTACTTC.

The chain recombines TRBV5-4 with TRBJ2-7; D may match TRBD1 or TRBD2 (5 bases each). V was pared by 4 bases and J by 7 bases, with 18 bases between. This CDR3 is built from 14 residues. Looked up from germline, CDR1 is SGHNT and CDR2 is YYREEE (reference sequence). Here the CDR3 reads CASSTRDARGEQYF. In DNA, the CDR3 is TGTGCCAGCAGCACCCGGGACGCCCGTGGGGAGCAGTACTTC.

This clonotype occurred many times. V gene TRBV29-1 combines with J gene TRBJ2-2; TRBD2 matches 9 bases. Per the germline V gene, CDR1 is SQVTM and CDR2 is ANQGSEA. The CDR3 spans 15 residues. J lost 7 bases, V lost 2 bases, and 8 bases had no gene match. In nucleotides, the CDR3 is TGCAGCGTTGAAAAGCGGGGGGTTTCATACGGGGAGCTGTTTTTT. Translation: CSVEKRGVSYGELFF.

This clonotype was counted at least ten times. For the CDR3, the DNA is TGTGCCAGCAGCGGTAACTACGAGCAGTACTTC. Protein product: CASSGNYEQYF. This chain uses TRBV11-2 with TRBJ2-7; the D is unclear. Germline V lookup: CDR1 SGHAT, CDR2 FQNNGV. This CDR3 is built from 11 residues. V was trimmed by 5 bases and J by 3 bases, leaving 5 bases between them.